This T cell receptor beta chain was identified in a study of T-cell memory formation after mild COVID-19. Study-wide findings and caveats: Among clones peaking at day 37 in the second wave, SARS-CoV-2 specificity remained unconfirmed.

Per germline, CDR1 SGHDT and CDR2 YYEEEE. Trimming pared 1 base from V and 4 bases from J, leaving 11 bases between. This CDR3 comprises 14 residues. 5'RACE with constant-segment primers built TCRalpha and TCRbeta cDNA libraries with UMIs. TCRdb ran MiXCR on the 5' RACE reads and lists one entry per CDR3 protein. The table lists about 250,000 distinct CDR3 sequences, 15% to 20% of them singletons. Turning to this clonotype: Its target is not known.

The chain recombines TRBV5-6 with TRBJ1-1, with unresolved D. The sample comprised PBMCs or a T cell subset sorted from them (not recorded which). The sequence was collected from a man aged 18-30 years who had mild COVID-19 (a few samples of this study predate the infection). Cell type and time point are not known. DNA of the CDR3: TGTGCCAGCAGCTTGTACTGGGTGGGCACTGAAGCTTTCTTT. This translates into CASSLYWVGTEAFF. The whole variable domain, remainder taken from reference TRBV5-6 and TRBJ1-1, is DAGVTQSPTHLIKTRGQQVTLRCSPKSGHDTVSWYQQALGQGPQFIFQYYEEEERQRGNFPDRFSGHQFPNYSSELNVNALLLGDSALYLCASSLYWVGTEAFFGQGTRLTVV.